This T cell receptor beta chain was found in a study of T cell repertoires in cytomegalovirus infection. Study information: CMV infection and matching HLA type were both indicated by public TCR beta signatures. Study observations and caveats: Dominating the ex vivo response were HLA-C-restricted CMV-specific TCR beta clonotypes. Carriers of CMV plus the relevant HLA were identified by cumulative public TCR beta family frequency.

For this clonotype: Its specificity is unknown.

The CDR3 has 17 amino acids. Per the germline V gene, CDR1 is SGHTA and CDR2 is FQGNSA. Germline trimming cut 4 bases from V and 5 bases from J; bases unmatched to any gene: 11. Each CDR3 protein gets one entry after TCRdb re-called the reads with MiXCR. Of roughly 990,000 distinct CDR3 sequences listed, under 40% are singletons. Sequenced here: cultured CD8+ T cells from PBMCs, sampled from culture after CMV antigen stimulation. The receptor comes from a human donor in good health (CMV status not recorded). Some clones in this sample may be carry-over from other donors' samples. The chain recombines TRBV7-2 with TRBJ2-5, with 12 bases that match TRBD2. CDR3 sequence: CASSSYWTSGDKETQYF. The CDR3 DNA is TGTGCCAGCAGCTCATACTGGACTAGCGGGGATAAGGAGACCCAGTACTTC.